The 10 T cell receptor beta chains reported below all come from one sample, sequenced in a study of blood T cell repertoires in COVID-19. This table comes from immunoSEQ multiplex PCR, and its TCRdb copy is limited to in-frame clones, with some not included. The sample gives about 220,000 clones, approximately 83% of which show up once; about 4.8% is in the top ten. Sequenced sample: PBMCs or T cells enriched from blood (not recorded which). These receptors all stem from a woman aged 45-60 years who had been exposed to COVID-19.

This chain uses TRBV5-5 with TRBJ1-1, with D uncertain. The CDR3 length is 13 residues. Germline lookup yields CDR1 SGHKS and CDR2 YYEKEE (reference sequence). The germline V and J ends were trimmed by 1 base and 4 bases, with 8 bases remaining between them. In DNA form, the CDR3 reads TGTGCCAGCAGCTTGTCGCGGTTCACTGAAGCTTTCTTT. It codes for CASSLSRFTEAFF.

The chain carries TRBV24-1 and TRBJ2-2; D is possibly TRBD2 (6 bases). The CDR3 has 16 amino acids. Per germline, CDR1 KGHDR and CDR2 SFDVKD. Trimming shortened V by 0 bases and J by 4 bases, and 11 bases separated the two germline ends. This CDR3 reads CATSDLRVEGTGELFF. CDR3 in DNA: TGTGCCACCAGTGATTTGAGGGTGGAGGGCACCGGGGAGCTGTTTTTT.

For this clone: Other DNA sequences in this sample translate to the same CDR3. The chain couples TRBV5-1 to TRBJ1-1; TRBD1 is a possible D gene (6 bases). Per the germline V gene, CDR1 is SGHRS and CDR2 is YFSETQ. V was clipped by 0 bases and J by 4 bases, with 7 bases between them. This CDR3 comprises 13 residues. CDR3 residues: CASSLAGATEAFF. The DNA for the CDR3 is TGCGCCAGCAGCTTGGCAGGGGCCACTGAAGCTTTCTTT. Complete variable domain (other parts from reference TRBV5-1 and TRBJ1-1): KAGVTQTPRYLIKTRGQQVTLSCSPISGHRSVSWYQQTPGQGLQFLFEYFSETQRNKGNFPGRFSGRQFSNSRSEMNVSTLELGDSALYLCASSLAGATEAFFGQGTRLTVV.

The gene calls are TRBV2 and TRBJ1-6; D perhaps matches TRBD1 (6 bases). V shed 4 bases and J shed 7 bases, with 8 bases lying between them. From germline, CDR1 is SNHLY and CDR2 FYNNEI. The CDR3 runs 13 residues. CDR3 DNA sequence: TGTGCCAGCAGTGGGACAGCAAATTCACCCCTCCACTTT. This translates into CASSGTANSPLHF.

The chain combines TRBV5-6 with TRBJ1-3; D not resolved. Per the germline V gene, CDR1 is SGHDT and CDR2 is YYEEEE. The CDR3 sequence is 15 residues long. V was shortened by 3 bases and J by 0 bases, with 10 bases between the two germline ends. The CDR3 nucleotides read TGTGCCAGCAGCTGGCCCACAGTCTCTGGAAACACCATATATTTT. Its protein product is CASSWPTVSGNTIYF.

The rearrangement uses TRBV27 and TRBJ1-4; 8 bases fit TRBD1. The CDR3 contains 14 residues. Germline CDR1 is MNHEY and CDR2 is SMNVEV (reference sequence). The V gene end was trimmed by 5 bases and the J gene end by 6 bases; junction bases not matched to a gene: 5. The CDR3: CASSHDRGDEKLFF. In DNA, the CDR3 is TGTGCCAGCAGTCACGACAGGGGAGATGAAAAACTGTTTTTT.

CDR3 sequence: CAIEGAYEQYF. The CDR3 DNA follows: TGTGCCATAGAGGGTGCCTACGAGCAGTACTTC. The genes are TRBV28 and TRBJ2-7, with D perhaps TRBD2 (5 bases). CDR1 MDHEN and CDR2 SYDVKM come from the germline V gene. The CDR3 totals 11 residues. Trimming left V 10 bases short and J 2 bases short, with 9 bases between.

This sequence joins TRBV5-1 and TRBJ2-5, with 14 nucleotides matching TRBD2. CDR3 length: 20 residues. J gave up 5 bases and V 3 bases, and 18 bases lay outside the gene matches. The germline CDR1 and CDR2 sequences are SGHRS and YFSETQ. The CDR3 sequence: CASSSHPGLAGGPSGETQYF. In nucleotides, the CDR3 is TGCGCCAGCAGCTCTCACCCCGGACTAGCGGGGGGCCCTTCGGGGGAGACCCAGTACTTC.

The CDR3 DNA follows: TGTGCCAGCAGTGAGGCGCCGGGGGAGTTCTTC. Protein: CASSEAPGEFF. The chain couples TRBV6-1 to TRBJ2-1; D is perhaps TRBD2 (6 bases). This CDR3 has 11 amino acids. Looked up from germline, CDR1 is MNHNS and CDR2 is SASEGT. V shed 3 bases and J shed 14 bases, with 11 bases lying between them.

V and J are TRBV12-1 and TRBJ1-4. TRBV12-1 has pseudogene status. The CDR3 is 11 amino acids. CDR3 in amino acids: CASSPYEKLFF. The CDR3 DNA follows: TGTGCCAGCAGCCCTTATGAAAAACTGTTTTTT.